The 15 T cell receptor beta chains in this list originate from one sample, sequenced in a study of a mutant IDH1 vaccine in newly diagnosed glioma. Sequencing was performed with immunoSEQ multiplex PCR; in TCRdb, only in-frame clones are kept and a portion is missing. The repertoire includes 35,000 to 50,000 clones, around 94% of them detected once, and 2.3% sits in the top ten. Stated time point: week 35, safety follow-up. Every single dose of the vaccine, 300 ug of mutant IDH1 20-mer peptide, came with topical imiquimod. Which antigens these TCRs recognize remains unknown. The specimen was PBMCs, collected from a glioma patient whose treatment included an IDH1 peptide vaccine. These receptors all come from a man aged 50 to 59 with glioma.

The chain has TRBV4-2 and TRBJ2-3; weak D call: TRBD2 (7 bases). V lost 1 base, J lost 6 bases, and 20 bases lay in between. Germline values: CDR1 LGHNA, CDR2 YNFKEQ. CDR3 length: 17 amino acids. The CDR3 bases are TGTGCCAGCAGCCAAGGGGGAGGGGGAGGGTTGTGGGATACGCAGTATTTT. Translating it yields CASSQGGGGGLWDTQYF.

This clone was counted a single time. The chain's CDR3 is CASSYSIDGNYGYTF. CDR3 nucleotide sequence: TGTGCCAGCAGTTACTCGATTGATGGCAACTATGGCTACACCTTC. This chain links TRBV6-5 with TRBJ1-2, with unresolved D. CDR3 length equals 15 residues. In germline, CDR1 is MNHEY, CDR2 SVGAGI. Trimming took off 0 bases at V and 2 bases at J, with 10 bases between the two ends.

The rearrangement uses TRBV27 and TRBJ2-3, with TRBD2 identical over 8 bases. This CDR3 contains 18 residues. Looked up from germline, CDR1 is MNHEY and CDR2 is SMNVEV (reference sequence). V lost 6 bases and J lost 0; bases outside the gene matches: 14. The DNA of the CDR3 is TGTGCCAGCAGCCTAAGGACTAGCCCAACCTCTAGCACAGATACGCAGTATTTT. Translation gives CASSLRTSPTSSTDTQYF.

This chain's CDR3 is CASSYGTGGYGYTF. CDR3 coding DNA: TGTGCCAGCAGTTACGGGACAGGGGGATATGGCTACACCTTC. The chain couples TRBV6-5 to TRBJ1-2; TRBD1 matches 11 bases. This CDR3 has 14 amino acids. The trim removed 2 bases at V and 5 bases at J, leaving 1 base unmatched. From germline, CDR1 is MNHEY and CDR2 SVGAGI.

For the CDR3, the DNA is TGTGCCCGAACCCTAGCGGGAGGAACCTACAATGAGCAGTTCTTC. This translates into CARTLAGGTYNEQFF. The V call is TRBV2, the J call TRBJ2-1, with TRBD2 identical over 11 bases. Trimming took 11 bases from V and 2 from J; bases not matched to a gene: 8. The germline V gene has CDR1 SNHLY and CDR2 FYNNEI. This CDR3 region has 15 residues.

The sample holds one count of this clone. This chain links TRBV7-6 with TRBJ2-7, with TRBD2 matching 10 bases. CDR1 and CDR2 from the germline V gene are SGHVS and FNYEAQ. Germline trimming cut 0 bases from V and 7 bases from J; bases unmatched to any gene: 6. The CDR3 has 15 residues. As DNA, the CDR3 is TGTGCCAGCAGCTTAGCGGCTAGCGGGAGTGGGGAGCAGTACTTC. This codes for CASSLAASGSGEQYF. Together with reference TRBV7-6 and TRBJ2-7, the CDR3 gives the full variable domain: GAGVSQSPRYKVTKRGQDVALRCDPISGHVSLYWYRQALGQGPEFLTYFNYEAQQDKSGLPNDRFSAERPEGSISTLTIQRTEQRDSAMYRCASSLAASGSGEQYFGPGTRLTVT.

The CDR3 sequence: CASSPPGRVTYGYTF. As DNA, the CDR3 is TGTGCCAGCAGTCCCCCCGGAAGGGTGACCTATGGCTACACCTTC. The chain is built from TRBV28 and TRBJ1-2; no definite D call. CDR1 and CDR2 from the germline V gene are MDHEN and SYDVKM. There are 15 residues in the CDR3. V lost 5 bases and J lost 4, with 17 bases in between.

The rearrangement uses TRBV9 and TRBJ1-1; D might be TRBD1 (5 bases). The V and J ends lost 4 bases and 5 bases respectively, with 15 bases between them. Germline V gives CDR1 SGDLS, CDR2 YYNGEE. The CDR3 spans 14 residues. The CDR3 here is CASSTLGHLTEAFF. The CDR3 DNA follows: TGTGCCAGCAGCACACTTGGACACCTTACTGAAGCTTTCTTT.

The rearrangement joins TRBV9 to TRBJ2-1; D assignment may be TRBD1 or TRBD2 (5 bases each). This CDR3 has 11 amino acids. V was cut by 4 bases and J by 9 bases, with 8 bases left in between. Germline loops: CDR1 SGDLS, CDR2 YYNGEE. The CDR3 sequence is CASSPGSEQFF. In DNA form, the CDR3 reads TGTGCCAGCAGCCCAGGGAGTGAGCAGTTCTTC. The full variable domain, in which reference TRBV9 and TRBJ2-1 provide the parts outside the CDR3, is DSGVTQTPKHLITATGQRVTLRCSPRSGDLSVYWYQQSLDQGLQFLIQYYNGEERAKGNILERFSAQQFPDLHSELNLSSLELGDSALYFCASSPGSEQFFGPGTRLTVL.

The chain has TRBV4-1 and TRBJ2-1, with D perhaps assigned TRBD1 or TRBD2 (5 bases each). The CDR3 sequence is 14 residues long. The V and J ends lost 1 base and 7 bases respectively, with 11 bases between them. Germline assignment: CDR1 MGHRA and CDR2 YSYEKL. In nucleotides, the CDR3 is TGCGCCAGCAGCCAAGCGGGACCTCCTAATGAGCAGTTCTTC. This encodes CASSQAGPPNEQFF.

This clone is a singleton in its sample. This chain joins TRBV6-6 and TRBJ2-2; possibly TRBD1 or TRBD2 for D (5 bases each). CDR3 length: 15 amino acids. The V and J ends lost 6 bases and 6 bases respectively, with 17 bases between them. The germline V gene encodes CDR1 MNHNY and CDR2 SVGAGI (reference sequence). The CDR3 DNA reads TGTGCCAGCAGACCTGAAAGAGGGGCGGCCGGGGAGCTGTTTTTT. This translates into CASRPERGAAGELFF.

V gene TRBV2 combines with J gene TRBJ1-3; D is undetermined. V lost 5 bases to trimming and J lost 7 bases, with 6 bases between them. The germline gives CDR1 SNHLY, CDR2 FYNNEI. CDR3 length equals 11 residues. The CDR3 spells CASSLRNTIYF. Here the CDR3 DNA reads TGTGCCAGCAGTTTGCGGAACACCATATATTTT.

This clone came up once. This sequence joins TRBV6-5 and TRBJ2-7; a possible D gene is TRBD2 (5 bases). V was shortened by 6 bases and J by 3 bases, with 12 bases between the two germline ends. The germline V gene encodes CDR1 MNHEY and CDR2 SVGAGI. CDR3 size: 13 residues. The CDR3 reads CASRAGNGYEQYF. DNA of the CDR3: TGTGCCAGCAGAGCCGGGAATGGCTACGAGCAGTACTTC.

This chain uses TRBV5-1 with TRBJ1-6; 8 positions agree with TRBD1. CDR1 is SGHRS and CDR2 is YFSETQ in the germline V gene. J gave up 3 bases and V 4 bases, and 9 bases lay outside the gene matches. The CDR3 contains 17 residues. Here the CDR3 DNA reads TGCGCCAGCAGCCGAGGGACAGGAGGCGACTATAATTCACCCCTCCACTTT. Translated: CASSRGTGGDYNSPLHF.

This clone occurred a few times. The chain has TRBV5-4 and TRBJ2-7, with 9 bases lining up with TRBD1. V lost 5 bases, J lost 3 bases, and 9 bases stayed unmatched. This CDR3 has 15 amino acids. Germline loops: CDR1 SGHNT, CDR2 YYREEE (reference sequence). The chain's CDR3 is CASRADRGPLYEQYF. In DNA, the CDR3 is TGTGCCAGCAGGGCGGACAGGGGCCCTCTCTACGAGCAGTACTTC.